This entry lists 11 T cell receptor beta chains sequenced from one sample in a study of beta chain features in type 1 diabetes (dated by TCRdb to 2016 to 2019). The paper's findings and limits, for the study overall: A moderate but significant shortening of TCRB CDR3 length was observed in type 1 diabetes patients in all four CD4+ subsets.

These TCRs are of unknown antigen specificity. Library preparation employed the immunoSEQ multiplex PCR assay. All of the isolated RNA was reverse transcribed with the High Capacity cDNA Reverse Transcription Kit, so expressed TCRB transcripts were sequenced. TCRdb carries this immuneACCESS record with in-frame sequences only. Its versions omit some clonotypes, under half of them owing to an unresolved V gene in the studies checked, with the rest unexplained. The table for this sample lists around 130,000 clones; over 15% of them were counted only once. The ten largest clones take up 2% to 3% of the sample. Sequenced: central memory CD4+ T cells from blood. These receptors were taken from a young man with type 1 diabetes.

This chain links TRBV7-9 with TRBJ2-1, with no clear D. The germline V gene encodes CDR1 SEHNR and CDR2 FQNEAQ (reference sequence). V was shortened by 3 bases and J by 7 bases, with 7 bases between the two germline ends. This CDR3 comprises 12 residues. CDR3 loop: CASSLDVNEQFF. The CDR3 nucleotides are TGTGCCAGCAGCTTGGATGTGAATGAGCAGTTCTTC.

The V gene is TRBV5-1, the J gene TRBJ2-2; a possible D gene is TRBD2 (5 bases). Trimming removed 0 bases at V and 2 bases at J, with 8 bases between. Germline V lookup: CDR1 SGHRS, CDR2 YFSETQ. The CDR3 has 15 residues. The CDR3 coding sequence is TGCGCCAGCAGCTTGGGAGGGTCCAACACCGGGGAGCTGTTTTTT. Encoded protein: CASSLGGSNTGELFF.

The table lists this clone with a few counts. The chain joins TRBV5-1 to TRBJ2-5, with a possible D match to TRBD1 (5 bases). The length of the CDR3 is 13 residues. The V end was cut by 3 bases, the J end by 2 bases, with 8 bases between. CDR1 is SGHRS, CDR2 YFSETQ, per germline. CDR3: CASSSTVQETQYF. CDR3 sequence (DNA): TGCGCCAGCAGCTCGACAGTGCAAGAGACCCAGTACTTC.

In regard to this clone: Other DNA sequences in this sample translate to the same CDR3. V is TRBV30 and J is TRBJ2-3; D gene unclear. Germline V CDR1 and CDR2: GTSNPN, SVGIG (reference sequence). The CDR3 is 13 residues long. V lost 0 bases, J lost 2 bases, and 6 bases lay in between. This chain's CDR3 is CAWSVGSTDTQYF. As DNA, the CDR3 is TGTGCCTGGAGTGTGGGGTCCACAGATACGCAGTATTTT. Together with reference TRBV30 and TRBJ2-3, the CDR3 gives the full variable domain: SQTIHQWPATLVQPVGSPLSLECTVEGTSNPNLYWYRQAAGRGLQLLFYSVGIGQISSEVPQNLSASRPQDRQFILSSKKLLLSDSGFYLCAWSVGSTDTQYFGPGTRLTVL.

Regarding this clone: This specimen includes other DNA sequences encoding the same CDR3. The chain is built from TRBV7-2 and TRBJ2-5; D gene uncertain. The CDR3 has 11 residues. Germline V gives CDR1 SGHTA, CDR2 FQGNSA. The ends were cut back, 5 bases at V and 2 bases at J, with 3 bases in the middle. The CDR3 DNA reads TGTGCCAGCAGCGAGCAAGAGACCCAGTACTTC. Amino acid sequence: CASSEQETQYF.

This clone has just a few counts. The V and J genes are TRBV9 and TRBJ1-3; D unclear. Trimming cost V 4 bases and J 3 bases, with 11 bases left between them. This CDR3 is built from 14 residues. Germline V gene sequence: CDR1 SGDLS, CDR2 YYNGEE. CDR3 loop: CASSPADVGNTIYF. As DNA, the CDR3 is TGTGCCAGCAGCCCCGCGGACGTTGGAAACACCATATATTTT.

This clone has only a few counts. This chain connects TRBV7-2 to TRBJ2-5; D is unclear. V lost 5 bases to trimming and J lost 1 base, with 5 bases between them. The CDR3 has 12 residues. Germline V lookup: CDR1 SGHTA, CDR2 FQGNSA. CDR3 loop: CASSGTQETQYF. As DNA, the CDR3 is TGTGCCAGCAGCGGTACCCAAGAGACCCAGTACTTC.

A few counts support this clone. The chain combines TRBV7-7 with TRBJ2-5, with 8 bases that match TRBD2. The CDR3 totals 18 residues. Trimming took 5 bases from V and 5 from J; bases not matched to a gene: 19. The germline V gene encodes CDR1 SSHAT and CDR2 FNYEAQ (reference sequence). CDR3 sequence reads: CASSRSPSGGIMVETQYF. The DNA of the CDR3 is TGTGCCAGCAGCCGATCCCCCAGCGGGGGAATAATGGTGGAGACCCAGTACTTC.

This clone has a count of ten or more. The same CDR3 also results from other DNA sequences found in this sample. The chain links TRBV28 to TRBJ2-7; 8 bases map to TRBD1. CDR1 MDHEN and CDR2 SYDVKM come from the germline V gene. The V gene end was trimmed by 4 bases and the J gene end by 6 bases; junction bases not matched to a gene: 8. CDR3 size: 14 residues. Here the CDR3 reads CASSSGQGLGEQYF. The CDR3 nucleotides read TGTGCCAGCAGTTCCGGACAGGGTCTGGGCGAGCAGTACTTC.

V gene TRBV7-2 combines with J gene TRBJ2-1; weak D call: TRBD2 (6 bases). The germline CDR1 and CDR2 sequences are SGHTA and FQGNSA. The CDR3 length is 16 residues. V shed 5 bases and J shed 2 bases, with 16 bases lying between them. The CDR3, as DNA: TGTGCCAGCAGCCCCAGATGGGGGGTTACCTACAATGAGCAGTTCTTC. This gives the protein CASSPRWGVTYNEQFF.

J is TRBJ2-7 and V is TRBV29-1, with D possibly being TRBD1 (6 bases). The length of the CDR3 is 13 residues. CDR1 and CDR2 (germline): SQVTM, ANQGSEA. Deletions cut 4 bases from V and 2 bases from J, with 12 bases between. CDR3 loop: CSVVRQGTYEQYF. DNA of the CDR3: TGCAGCGTTGTTCGGCAGGGGACCTACGAGCAGTACTTC.